This TCR beta chain was captured by sequencing in a study of long-term antiretroviral therapy in people with HIV. Treatment of all HIV participants took place in the United States. Each specimen consisted of about 1-11 million cryopreserved PBMC prior to extraction of DNA. This CDR3 region has 15 residues. In germline, CDR1 is SNHLY, CDR2 FYNNEI. V lost 4 bases to trimming and J lost 3 bases, with 14 bases between them. immunoSEQ v3.0 was run at survey level. Sequenced by immunoSEQ multiplex PCR; TCRdb stores in-frame clones only, minus some. The top ten hold 4% of the sample, which has 42,000 or so clones, 80% to 90% seen once.

The rearrangement uses TRBV2 and TRBJ2-3; D not certain. Sequencing used unsorted PBMCs, obtained 1.2 years after starting antiretroviral therapy. The TCR sequence derives from a woman between 50 and 59 years old with HIV. The CDR3 DNA is TGTGCCAGCAGTGTCGTAAGGTCTGGGACAGATACGCAGTATTTT. Encoded protein: CASSVVRSGTDTQYF.